The entry below describes one T cell receptor beta chain. Antigen specificity is unknown. Data came from immunoSEQ multiplex PCR; TCRdb stores just in-frame clones and leaves some out. The sample includes roughly 64,000 clones, approximately 89% of them seen just once. The data belong to a study of Tregs in tolerant kidney transplant recipients. Findings of the study overall: Tolerant patients' donor-specific Tregs expanded beyond overall Tregs, suggesting antigen-driven growth.

Mixed chimerism was transient after nonmyeloablative marrow transplants from related graft donors. V gave up 1 base and J gave up 1 base; unmatched junction bases: 2. CDR1 MNHNY and CDR2 SVGAGI come from the germline V gene (reference sequence). This CDR3 has 16 amino acids. The clonotype originates from a human patient who received a combined kidney and bone marrow transplant. Among the T cells, some may be from the graft donor. The chain recombines TRBV6-6 with TRBJ2-5; 11 nucleotides line up with TRBD2. Sequenced here: CD4+ T cells from blood (PBMCs), sampled 6 months after the transplant. CDR3: CASSYWGLAAQETQYF. Here the CDR3 DNA reads TGTGCCAGCAGTTACTGGGGACTAGCGGCCCAAGAGACCCAGTACTTC.